A selection of T cell receptor beta chains follows, all from one sample in a study of CD8 T cells in ankylosing spondylitis. TCRdb reanalysed the 5' RACE reads using MiXCR and keeps one entry per CDR3 protein. In the table there are 450,000 to 550,000 distinct CDR3 sequences, less than 6% of which are singletons. Source material: blood, either unsorted or a sorted T cell fraction (not recorded which). The receptors come from a male donor with ankylosing spondylitis. Each CDR3 is given with its conserved first and last residue. Fields, in order: clone size, V gene, D gene, J gene, CDR3 DNA, CDR3 protein. A D gene is named only where the DNA matches it firmly. The size entry is marked missing in some rows and otherwise reads once, few, many or a size class.

>NA|TRBV5-1|TRBD2|TRBJ2-3
TGCGCCAGCAGCTTGAGGGCTAGCGGGGCCACAGATACGCAGTATTTT
CASSLRASGATDTQYF
>many|TRBV20-1|NA|TRBJ2-4
TGCAGTGCTAGCGGAGCCAAAAACATTCAGTACTTC
CSASGAKNIQYF
>many|TRBV20-1|NA|TRBJ2-5
TGCAGTGCTACCCCCGCAGAGGAAGAGACCCAGTACTTC
CSATPAEEETQYF
>many|TRBV7-2|NA|TRBJ2-2
TGTGCCAGCAGCACGACCTGGAACGGGGAGCTGTTTTTT
CASSTTWNGELFF
>few|TRBV5-6|NA|TRBJ2-3
TGTGCCAGCCTTAGGGGGGCCCGGGATACGCAGTATTTT
CASLRGARDTQYF
>many|TRBV5-1|NA|TRBJ1-4
TGCGCCAGCAGCCCCTACCCCCAGGGGATGGCAACTAATGAAAAACTGTTTTTT
CASSPYPQGMATNEKLFF
>many|TRBV5-1|NA|TRBJ2-3
TGCGCCAGCACGAGGACAGCTAGCACAGATACGCAGTATTTT
CASTRTASTDTQYF
>many|TRBV4-3|NA|TRBJ1-3
TGCGCCAGCAGCCCTGCAGGGCTCTCTGGAAACACCATATATTTT
CASSPAGLSGNTIYF
>many|TRBV4-3|NA|TRBJ1-5
TGCGCCAGCAGCCAAGAGGGGGGACAGCCCCAGCATTTT
CASSQEGGQPQHF
>many|TRBV20-1|TRBD2|TRBJ2-1
TGCAGTGCTAGAGTACTAGCGGGGGGTAAGCAGTTCTTC
CSARVLAGGKQFF
>many|TRBV7-9|NA|TRBJ2-7
TGTGCCAGCAGCTTAGCGCTGGGCAGGGGACGGGAGCAGTACTTC
CASSLALGRGREQYF
>many|TRBV4-2|TRBD2|TRBJ2-1
TGTGCCAGCAGCCTGAGGACTAGCTCCTACAATGAGCAGTTCTTC
CASSLRTSSYNEQFF
>few|TRBV7-9|TRBD1|TRBJ2-1
TGTGCCAGCAGCGCTGACAGGGGGCTCAATGAGCAGTTCTTC
CASSADRGLNEQFF
>many|TRBV4-3|NA|TRBJ2-5
TGCGCCAGCAGCAAGACTAGTTTTGAAGAGACCCAGTACTTC
CASSKTSFEETQYF
>many|TRBV12-3/TRBV12-4|NA|TRBJ1-1
TGTGCCAGCAGTTTAGGCATTGGGGCTTTCTTT
CASSLGIGAFF
>few|TRBV7-9|NA|TRBJ2-7
TGTGCCAGCAGCTTAGGCGGGATCAGGCCCAGCTACTTC
CASSLGGIRPSYF
>many|TRBV6-5|NA|TRBJ2-3
TGTGCCAGCAGTTACGAGGGCCACACAGATACGCAGTATTTT
CASSYEGHTDTQYF
>many|TRBV18|NA|TRBJ1-2
TGTGCCAGCTCACGGGTACAGGAAGCTAACTATGGCTACACCTTC
CASSRVQEANYGYTF
>many|TRBV6-2/TRBV6-3|TRBD2|TRBJ2-7
TGTGCCAGCAGCGACTTAGGTAGCGGGAGCTACGAGCAGTACTTC
CASSDLGSGSYEQYF
>many|TRBV12-3/TRBV12-4|NA|TRBJ2-3
TGTGCCAGCAGTCCCAGGAGGTTGCAGTATTTT
CASSPRRLQYF
>many|TRBV5-1|NA|TRBJ2-2
TGCGCCAGCAGCTTGGACAGGGAAGGCGGGGAGCTGTTTTTT
CASSLDREGGELFF
>many|TRBV6-1|NA|TRBJ1-1
TGTGCCAGCAGTGACGCGTACACTGAAGCTTTCTTT
CASSDAYTEAFF
>NA|TRBV28|TRBD2|TRBJ2-7
TGTGCCAGTCGGGTAAGCCTAGCGGCCACCTACGAGCAGTACTTC
CASRVSLAATYEQYF
>many|TRBV4-3|NA|TRBJ1-1
TGCGCCAGCAGCCAAACTTGGACGGAACTGGGAACTGAAGCTTTCTTT
CASSQTWTELGTEAFF
>many|TRBV4-3|NA|TRBJ1-1
TGCGCCAGCAGCCAAGAAGGGGATCGGACTGAAGCTTTCTTT
CASSQEGDRTEAFF
>many|TRBV20-1|NA|TRBJ2-3
TGCAGTGCTACGGCGCACAATCCTAGCACAGATACGCAGTATTTT
CSATAHNPSTDTQYF
>once|TRBV4-1|NA|TRBJ2-7
TGCGGCAGCAGCCCGCCCCAGGCCTCCTACGAGCAGTACTTC
CGSSPPQASYEQYF
>many|TRBV5-6|NA|TRBJ1-2
TGTGCCAGCAGGAGAGGAGGTTTAAGTGTTAGAGGTGGCTACACCTTC
CASRRGGLSVRGGYTF
>many|TRBV11-2|TRBD1|TRBJ2-3
TGTGCCAGCAGTCTGGGACAGGTATCCCATACGCAGTATTTT
CASSLGQVSHTQYF
>many|TRBV9|NA|TRBJ2-7
TGTGCCAGCAGCGTAGGTCGCCACTCCTACGAGCAGTACTTC
CASSVGRHSYEQYF
>many|TRBV7-6|NA|TRBJ2-7
TGTGCCAGCAGCTTAGATTGGGGAAGCTACGAGCAGTACTTC
CASSLDWGSYEQYF
>many|TRBV12-3/TRBV12-4|NA|TRBJ2-7
TGTGCCAGCAGACCAAAGGGCCCCTACGAGCAGTACTTC
CASRPKGPYEQYF
>many|TRBV20-1|NA|TRBJ2-3
TGCAGTGCAGCTACCGGAGCTAGCACAGATACGCAGTATTTT
CSAATGASTDTQYF
>many|TRBV15|NA|TRBJ1-4
TGTGCCACCAGCAGAGCTGAAAAACTGTTTTTT
CATSRAEKLFF
>many|TRBV6-2/TRBV6-3|TRBD1|TRBJ2-1
TGTGCCAGCACCAACGCAGGGGGATACAATGAGCAGTTCTTC
CASTNAGGYNEQFF
>many|TRBV28|TRBD1|TRBJ2-5
TGTGCCAGCAGTTCAGACAGGGGGCGGATTAAAGAGACCCAGTACTTC
CASSSDRGRIKETQYF
>many|TRBV13|TRBD1|TRBJ2-3
TGTGCCAGCAGCTTATGGACAGGGCGCACAGATACGCAGTATTTT
CASSLWTGRTDTQYF
>many|TRBV5-1|NA|TRBJ2-3
TGCGCCAGCAGCTCGGGGGAAAGTACAGATACGCAGTATTTT
CASSSGESTDTQYF
>many|TRBV7-8|NA|TRBJ1-1
TGTGCCAGCAGCTTAGCTCCGAAGGCCACTGAAGCTTTCTTT
CASSLAPKATEAFF
>many|TRBV3-1|NA|TRBJ2-2
TGTGCCAGCAGCCAAGTGGGCGGGAACACCGGGGAGCTGTTTTTT
CASSQVGGNTGELFF
>many|TRBV4-3|NA|TRBJ1-5
TGCGCCAGCAGCCAAGATCGTCAGGGAGGACAGCCCCAGCATTTT
CASSQDRQGGQPQHF
>many|TRBV10-2|NA|TRBJ1-1
TGCGCCAGCAGTATTTCAGGGTCGGGCACTGAAGCTTTCTTT
CASSISGSGTEAFF
>many|TRBV5-1|NA|TRBJ2-2
TGCGCCAGCAGCTTCTTCTCTTCCCCGAACACCGGGGAGCTGTTTTTT
CASSFFSSPNTGELFF
>NA|TRBV15|TRBD2|TRBJ2-1
TGTGCCACCAAAGGGAGGGCCAATCTACACTACAATGAGCAGTTCTTC
CATKGRANLHYNEQFF
>NA|TRBV20-1|NA|TRBJ2-3
TGCAGTGCTGATCGGGGACCCACAGATACGCAGTATTTT
CSADRGPTDTQYF
>many|TRBV7-8|TRBD1|TRBJ1-4
TGTGCCAGCAGCTCCAGGGGGTCGGGTGAAAAACTGTTTTTT
CASSSRGSGEKLFF
>many|TRBV7-2|NA|TRBJ2-7
TGTGCCAGCAGACTATACGTGGGCGCCTTATCCTACGAGCAGTACTTC
CASRLYVGALSYEQYF